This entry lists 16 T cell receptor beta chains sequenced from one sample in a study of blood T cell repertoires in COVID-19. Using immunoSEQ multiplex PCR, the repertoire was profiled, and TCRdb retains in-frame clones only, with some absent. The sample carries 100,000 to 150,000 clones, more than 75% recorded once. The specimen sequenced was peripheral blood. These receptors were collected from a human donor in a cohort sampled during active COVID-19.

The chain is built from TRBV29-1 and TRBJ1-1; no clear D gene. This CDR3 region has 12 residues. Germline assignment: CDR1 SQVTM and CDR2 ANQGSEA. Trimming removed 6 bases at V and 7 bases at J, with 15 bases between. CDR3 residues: CSVSWANFEAFF. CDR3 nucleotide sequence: TGCAGCGTGAGTTGGGCTAATTTTGAAGCTTTCTTT. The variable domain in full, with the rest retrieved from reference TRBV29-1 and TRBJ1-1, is SAVISQKPSRDICQRGTSLTIQCQVDSQVTMMFWYRQQPGQSLTLIATANQGSEATYESGFVIDKFPISRPNLTFSTLTVSNMSPEDSSIYLCSVSWANFEAFFGQGTRLTVV.

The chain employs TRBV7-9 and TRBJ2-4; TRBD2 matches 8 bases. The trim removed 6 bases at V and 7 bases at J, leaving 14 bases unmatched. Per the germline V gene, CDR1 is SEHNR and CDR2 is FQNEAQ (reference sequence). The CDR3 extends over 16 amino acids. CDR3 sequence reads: CASSAGDGRAWNIQYF. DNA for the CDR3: TGTGCCAGCAGTGCAGGGGACGGGAGGGCCTGGAACATTCAGTACTTC.

The CDR3 DNA sequence: TGTGCCAGCAGGCCGGGACAGCCTACTGGGCCCCTCCACTTT. This gives the protein CASRPGQPTGPLHF. J is TRBJ1-6 and V is TRBV28; 7 bases are shared with TRBD1. The CDR3 contains 14 residues. The ends lost 6 bases at V and 13 bases at J; junction bases unmatched: 12. CDR1 is MDHEN and CDR2 is SYDVKM in the germline V gene. The whole variable domain, remainder taken from reference TRBV28 and TRBJ1-6, is DVKVTQSSRYLVKRTGEKVFLECVQDMDHENMFWYRQDPGLGLRLIYFSYDVKMKEKGDIPEGYSVSREKKERFSLILESASTNQTSMYLCASRPGQPTGPLHFGNGTRLTVT.

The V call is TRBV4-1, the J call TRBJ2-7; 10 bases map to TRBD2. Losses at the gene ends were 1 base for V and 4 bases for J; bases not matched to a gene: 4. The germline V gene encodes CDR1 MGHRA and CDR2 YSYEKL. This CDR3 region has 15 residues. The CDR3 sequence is CASSQGTSGFYEQYF. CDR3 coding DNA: TGCGCCAGCAGCCAAGGGACTAGCGGTTTTTACGAGCAGTACTTC.

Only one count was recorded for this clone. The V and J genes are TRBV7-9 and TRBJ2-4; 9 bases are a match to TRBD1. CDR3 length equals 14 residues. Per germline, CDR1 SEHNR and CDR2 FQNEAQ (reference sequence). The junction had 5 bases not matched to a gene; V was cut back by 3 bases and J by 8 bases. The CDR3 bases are TGTGCCAGCAGCTTGGGGACAGGGATAGACATTCAGTACTTC. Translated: CASSLGTGIDIQYF.

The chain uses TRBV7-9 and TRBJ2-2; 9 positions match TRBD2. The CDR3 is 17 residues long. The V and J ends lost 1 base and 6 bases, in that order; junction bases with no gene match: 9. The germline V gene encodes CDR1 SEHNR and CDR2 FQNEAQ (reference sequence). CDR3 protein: CASSLVSGRASPGELFF. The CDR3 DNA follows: TGTGCCAGCAGCTTAGTTAGCGGGAGAGCTTCCCCCGGGGAGCTGTTTTTT.

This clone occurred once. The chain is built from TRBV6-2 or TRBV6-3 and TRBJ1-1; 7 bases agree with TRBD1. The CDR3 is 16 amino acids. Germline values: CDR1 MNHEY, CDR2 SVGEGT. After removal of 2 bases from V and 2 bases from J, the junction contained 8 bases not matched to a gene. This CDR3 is CASSYPLTGTNTEAFF. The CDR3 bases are TGTGCCAGCAGTTACCCACTGACAGGGACTAACACTGAAGCTTTCTTT.

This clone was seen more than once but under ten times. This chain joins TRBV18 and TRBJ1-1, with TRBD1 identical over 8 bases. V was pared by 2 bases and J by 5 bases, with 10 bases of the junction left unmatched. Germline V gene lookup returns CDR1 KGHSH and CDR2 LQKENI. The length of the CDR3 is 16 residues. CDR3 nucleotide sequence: TGTGCCAGCTCACCAGAGGACAGGGCCGGATTAACTGAAGCTTTCTTT. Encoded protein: CASSPEDRAGLTEAFF.

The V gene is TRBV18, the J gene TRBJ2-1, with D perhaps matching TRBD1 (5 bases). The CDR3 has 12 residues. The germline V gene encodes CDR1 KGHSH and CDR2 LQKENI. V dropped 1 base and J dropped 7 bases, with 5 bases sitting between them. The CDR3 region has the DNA TGTGCCAGCTCACCACAGGGGAATGAGCAGTTCTTC. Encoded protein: CASSPQGNEQFF.

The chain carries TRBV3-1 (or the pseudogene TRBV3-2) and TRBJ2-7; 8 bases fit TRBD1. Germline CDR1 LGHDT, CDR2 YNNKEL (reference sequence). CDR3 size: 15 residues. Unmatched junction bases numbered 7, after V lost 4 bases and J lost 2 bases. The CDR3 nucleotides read TGTGCCAGCAGCCCACTAGGACAGGGAACCTACGAGCAGTACTTC. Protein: CASSPLGQGTYEQYF.

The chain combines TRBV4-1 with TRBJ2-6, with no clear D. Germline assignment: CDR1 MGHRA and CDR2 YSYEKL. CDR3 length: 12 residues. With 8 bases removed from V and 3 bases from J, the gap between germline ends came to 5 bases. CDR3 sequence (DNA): TGCGCCAGCGGCAGTGGGGCCAACGTCCTGACTTTC. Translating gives CASGSGANVLTF.

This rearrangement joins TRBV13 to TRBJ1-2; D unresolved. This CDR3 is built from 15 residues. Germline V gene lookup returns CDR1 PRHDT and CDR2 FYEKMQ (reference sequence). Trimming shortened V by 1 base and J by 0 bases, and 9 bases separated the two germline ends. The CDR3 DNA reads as TGTGCCAGCAGCTTAGTGGCAGTCACTAACTATGGCTACACCTTC. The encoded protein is CASSLVAVTNYGYTF.

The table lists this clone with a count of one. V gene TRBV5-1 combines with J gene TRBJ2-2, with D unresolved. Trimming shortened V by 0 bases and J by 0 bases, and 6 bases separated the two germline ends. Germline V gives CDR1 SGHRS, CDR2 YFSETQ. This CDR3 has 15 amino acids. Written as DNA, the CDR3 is TGCGCCAGCAGCTTGGGCGGATCGAACACCGGGGAGCTGTTTTTT. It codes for CASSLGGSNTGELFF.

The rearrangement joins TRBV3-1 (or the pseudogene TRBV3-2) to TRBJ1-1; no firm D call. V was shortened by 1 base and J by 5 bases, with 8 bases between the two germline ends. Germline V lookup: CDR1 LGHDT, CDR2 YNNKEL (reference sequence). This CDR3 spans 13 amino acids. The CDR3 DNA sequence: TGTGCCAGCAGCCAAGTTAGGAGGACTGAAGCTTTCTTT. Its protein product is CASSQVRRTEAFF.

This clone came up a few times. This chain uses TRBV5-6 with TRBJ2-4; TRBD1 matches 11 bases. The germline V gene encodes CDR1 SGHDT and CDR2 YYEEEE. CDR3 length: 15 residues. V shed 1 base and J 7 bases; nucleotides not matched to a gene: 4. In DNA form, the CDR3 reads TGTGCCAGCAGCTTGCGGGACAGGGGGAGTAACATTCAGTACTTC. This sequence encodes CASSLRDRGSNIQYF.

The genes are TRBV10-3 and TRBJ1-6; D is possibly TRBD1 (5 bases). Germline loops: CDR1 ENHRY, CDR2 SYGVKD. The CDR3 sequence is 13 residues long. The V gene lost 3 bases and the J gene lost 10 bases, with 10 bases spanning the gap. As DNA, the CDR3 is TGTGCCATCAGTGAAAGGGGCGACTCACCCCTCCACTTT. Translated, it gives CAISERGDSPLHF.